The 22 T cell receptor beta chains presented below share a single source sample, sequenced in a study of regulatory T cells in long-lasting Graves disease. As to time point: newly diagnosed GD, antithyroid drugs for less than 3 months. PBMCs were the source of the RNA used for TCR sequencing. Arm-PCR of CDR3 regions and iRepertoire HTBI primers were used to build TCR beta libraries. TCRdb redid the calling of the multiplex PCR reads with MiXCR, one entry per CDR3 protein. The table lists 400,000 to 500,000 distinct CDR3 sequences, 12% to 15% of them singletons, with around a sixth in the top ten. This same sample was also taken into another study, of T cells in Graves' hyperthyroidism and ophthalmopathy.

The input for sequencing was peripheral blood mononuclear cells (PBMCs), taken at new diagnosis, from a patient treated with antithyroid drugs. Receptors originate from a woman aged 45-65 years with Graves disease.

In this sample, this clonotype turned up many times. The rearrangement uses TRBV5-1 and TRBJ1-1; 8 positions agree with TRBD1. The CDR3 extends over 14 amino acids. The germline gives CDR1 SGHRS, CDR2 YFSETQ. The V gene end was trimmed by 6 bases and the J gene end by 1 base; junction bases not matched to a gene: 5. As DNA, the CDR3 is TGCGCCAGCAACGGGGGACAGGAGAACACTGAAGCTTTCTTT. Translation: CASNGGQENTEAFF.

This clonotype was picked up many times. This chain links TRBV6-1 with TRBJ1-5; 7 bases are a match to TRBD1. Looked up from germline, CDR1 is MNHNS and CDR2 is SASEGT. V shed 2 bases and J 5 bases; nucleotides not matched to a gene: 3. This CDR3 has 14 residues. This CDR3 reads CASSEIDRDQPQHF. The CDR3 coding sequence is TGTGCCAGCAGTGAAATTGACAGGGATCAGCCCCAGCATTTT.

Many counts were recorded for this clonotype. CDR3 protein: CSVEGKKNTEAFF. The DNA for the CDR3 is TGCAGCGTTGAAGGAAAGAAGAACACTGAAGCTTTCTTT. The chain recombines TRBV29-1 with TRBJ1-1; D not resolved. Germline V gene sequence: CDR1 SQVTM, CDR2 ANQGSEA. This CDR3 has 13 amino acids. V lost 1 base, J lost 1 base, and 7 bases lay in between. Looking up the rest from reference TRBV29-1 and TRBJ1-1 gives the full variable domain: SAVISQKPSRDICQRGTSLTIQCQVDSQVTMMFWYRQQPGQSLTLIATANQGSEATYESGFVIDKFPISRPNLTFSTLTVSNMSPEDSSIYLCSVEGKKNTEAFFGQGTRLTVV.

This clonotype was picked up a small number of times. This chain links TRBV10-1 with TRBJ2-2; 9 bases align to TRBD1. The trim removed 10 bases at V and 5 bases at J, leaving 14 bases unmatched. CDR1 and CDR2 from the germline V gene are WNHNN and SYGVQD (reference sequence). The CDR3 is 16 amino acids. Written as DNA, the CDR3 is TGCGCCATTCAACCGGGACAGGGCGAAAAGACCGGGGAGCTGTTTTTT. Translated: CAIQPGQGEKTGELFF.

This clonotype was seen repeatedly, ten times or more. The CDR3 reads CSARGVAGGPAETQYF. CDR3 DNA: TGCAGTGCTAGAGGAGTGGCGGGAGGGCCGGCAGAGACCCAGTACTTC. The chain uses TRBV20-1 and TRBJ2-1, with 9 bases fitting TRBD2. The J call may be mistaken, given a closer DNA end match to TRBJ2-5. Germline CDR1 and CDR2: DFQATT and SNEGSKA (reference sequence). The CDR3 length is 16 residues.

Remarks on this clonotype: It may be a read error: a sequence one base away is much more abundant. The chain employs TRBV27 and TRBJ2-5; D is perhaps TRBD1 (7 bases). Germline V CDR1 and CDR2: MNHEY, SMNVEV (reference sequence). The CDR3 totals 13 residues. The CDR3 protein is CAGSYRGGETQYF. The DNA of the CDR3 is TGTGCCGGCAGTTACAGGGGAGGAGAGACCCAGTACTTC.

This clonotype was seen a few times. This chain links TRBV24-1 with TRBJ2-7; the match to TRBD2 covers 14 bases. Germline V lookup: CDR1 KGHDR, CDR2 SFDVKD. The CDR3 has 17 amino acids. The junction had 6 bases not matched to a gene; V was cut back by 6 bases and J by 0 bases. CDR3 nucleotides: TGTGCCACCAGTCAGGGACTAGCGGGAGCCAGCTCCTACGAGCAGTACTTC. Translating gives CATSQGLAGASSYEQYF.

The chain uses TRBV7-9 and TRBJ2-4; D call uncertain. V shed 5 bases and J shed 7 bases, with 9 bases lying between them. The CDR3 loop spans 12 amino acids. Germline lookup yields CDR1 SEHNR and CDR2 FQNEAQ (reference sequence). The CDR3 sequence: CASSPRWNIQYF. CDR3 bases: TGTGCCAGCAGCCCTCGATGGAACATTCAGTACTTC.

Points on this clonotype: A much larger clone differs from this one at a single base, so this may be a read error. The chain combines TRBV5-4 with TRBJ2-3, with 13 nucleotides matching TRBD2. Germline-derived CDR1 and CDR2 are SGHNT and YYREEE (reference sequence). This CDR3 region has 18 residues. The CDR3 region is CASSSGTSGTLNTDTRYF. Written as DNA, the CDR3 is TGTGCCAGCAGCTCCGGGACTAGCGGGACGCTTAACACAGATACGCGGTATTTT.

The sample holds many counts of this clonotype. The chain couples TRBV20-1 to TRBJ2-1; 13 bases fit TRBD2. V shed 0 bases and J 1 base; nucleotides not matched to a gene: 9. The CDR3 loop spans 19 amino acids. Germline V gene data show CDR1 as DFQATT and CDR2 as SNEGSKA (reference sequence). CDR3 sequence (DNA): TGCAGTGCTAGAGAAGGACTAGCGGGAGTTGAACGATCCTACAATGAGCAGTTCTTC. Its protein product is CSAREGLAGVERSYNEQFF.

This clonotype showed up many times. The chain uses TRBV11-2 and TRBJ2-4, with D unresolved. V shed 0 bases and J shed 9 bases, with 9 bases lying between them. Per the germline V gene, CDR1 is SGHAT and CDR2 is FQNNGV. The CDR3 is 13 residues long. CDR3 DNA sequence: TGTGCCAGCAGCTTAGATGGACGTAGCATTCAGTACTTC. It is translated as CASSLDGRSIQYF.

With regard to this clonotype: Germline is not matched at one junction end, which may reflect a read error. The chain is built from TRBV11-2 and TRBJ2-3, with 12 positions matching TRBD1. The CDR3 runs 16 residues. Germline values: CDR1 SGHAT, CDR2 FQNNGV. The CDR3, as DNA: TGTGCCAGCAGCTTATACGGGACAGGGGGCTCAGATACGCGGTATTTT. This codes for CASSLYGTGGSDTRYF.

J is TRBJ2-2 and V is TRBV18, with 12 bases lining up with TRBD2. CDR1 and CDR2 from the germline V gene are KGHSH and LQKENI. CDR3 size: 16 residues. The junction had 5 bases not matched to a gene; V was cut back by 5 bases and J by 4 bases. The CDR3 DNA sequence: TGTGCCAGCTCAATGCGGACTAGCGGGACCACCGGGGAGCTGTTTTTT. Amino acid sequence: CASSMRTSGTTGELFF.

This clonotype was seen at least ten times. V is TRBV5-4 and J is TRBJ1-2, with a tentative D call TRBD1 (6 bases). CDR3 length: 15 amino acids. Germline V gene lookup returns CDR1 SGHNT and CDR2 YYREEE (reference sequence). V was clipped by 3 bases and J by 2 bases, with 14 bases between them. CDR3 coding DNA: TGTGCCAGCAGCTCCGGTTCGGGACAAAACTATGGCTACACCTTC. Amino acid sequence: CASSSGSGQNYGYTF.

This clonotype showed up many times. This CDR3 reads CASSSNSGRYLPLEQYF. CDR3 DNA sequence: TGTGCCAGCAGTTCCAATAGCGGGAGATACCTCCCCCTCGAGCAGTACTTC. This chain joins TRBV27 and TRBJ2-7, with TRBD2 matching over 9 bases. This CDR3 has 17 residues. Germline CDR1 and CDR2: MNHEY and SMNVEV (reference sequence). After removal of 4 bases from V and 6 bases from J, the junction contained 16 bases not matched to a gene.

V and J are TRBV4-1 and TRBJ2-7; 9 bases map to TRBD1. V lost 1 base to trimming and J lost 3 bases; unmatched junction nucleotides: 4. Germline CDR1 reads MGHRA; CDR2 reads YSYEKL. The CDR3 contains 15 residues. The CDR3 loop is CASSQAWGQGYEQYF. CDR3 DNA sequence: TGCGCCAGCAGCCAAGCATGGGGACAGGGCTACGAGCAGTACTTC.

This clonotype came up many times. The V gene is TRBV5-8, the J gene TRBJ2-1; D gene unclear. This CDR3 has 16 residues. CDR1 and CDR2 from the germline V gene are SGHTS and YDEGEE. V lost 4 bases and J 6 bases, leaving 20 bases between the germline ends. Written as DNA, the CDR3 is TGTGCCAGCAGCCATAAGACTTTTATCGGGTCCAATGAGCAGTTCTTC. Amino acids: CASSHKTFIGSNEQFF.

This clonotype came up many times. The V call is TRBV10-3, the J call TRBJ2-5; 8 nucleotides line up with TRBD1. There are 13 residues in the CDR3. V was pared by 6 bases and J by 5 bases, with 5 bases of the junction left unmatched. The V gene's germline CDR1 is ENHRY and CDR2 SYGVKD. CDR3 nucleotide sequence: TGTGCCATCAGGAAACAGGGGGAGGAGACCCAGTACTTC. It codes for CAIRKQGEETQYF.

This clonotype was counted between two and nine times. For the CDR3, the DNA is TGTGCCATCAGTGAGTCTGGACTAGCGAGCTCCTACAATGAGCAGTTCTTC. The encoded protein is CAISESGLASSYNEQFF. This chain joins TRBV10-3 and TRBJ2-1, with 9 bases aligning to TRBD2. The CDR3 has 17 residues. The V segment lost 0 bases and the J segment 0 bases; nucleotides outside the gene matches: 3. Germline CDR1 is ENHRY and CDR2 is SYGVKD.

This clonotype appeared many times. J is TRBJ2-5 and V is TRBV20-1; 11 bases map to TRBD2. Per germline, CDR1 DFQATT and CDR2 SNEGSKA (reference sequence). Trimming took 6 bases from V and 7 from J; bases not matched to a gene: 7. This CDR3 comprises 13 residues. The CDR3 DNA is TGCAGTGCCACTAGCGGGAGTATGGGGACCCAGTACTTC. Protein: CSATSGSMGTQYF.

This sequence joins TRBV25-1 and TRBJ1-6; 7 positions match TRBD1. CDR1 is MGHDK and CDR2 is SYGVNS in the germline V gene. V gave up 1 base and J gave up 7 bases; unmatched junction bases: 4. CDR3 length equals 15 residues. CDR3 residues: CASSELGRGNSPLHF. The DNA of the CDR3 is TGTGCCAGCAGTGAATTGGGCAGGGGGAATTCACCCCTCCACTTT.

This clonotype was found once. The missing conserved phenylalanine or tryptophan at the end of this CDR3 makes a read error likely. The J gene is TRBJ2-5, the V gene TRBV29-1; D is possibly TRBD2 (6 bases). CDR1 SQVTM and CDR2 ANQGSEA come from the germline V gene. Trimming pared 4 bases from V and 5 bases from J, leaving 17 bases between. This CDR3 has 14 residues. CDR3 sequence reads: CSVVGGAGEETQYL. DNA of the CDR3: TGCAGCGTTGTAGGCGGAGCGGGCGAGGAGACCCAGTACCTC.